The 26 T cell receptor beta chains listed next were all sequenced from one sample in a study of cytomegalovirus exposure and HLA in healthy donors. A multiplex PCR was run with 60 Vbeta primers and 13 Jbeta primers. Only in-frame clones appear in the TCRdb table, and some are missing; sequencing was by immunoSEQ multiplex PCR. Of about 150,000 clones in the sample, 82% are singletons; the top ten hold under 8%. Material: PBMCs. These receptors came from a woman aged 50 to 60 in good health and CMV-seropositive.

The chain couples TRBV5-1 to TRBJ1-1, with a tentative D call TRBD1 (6 bases). The CDR3 has 18 residues. CDR1 is SGHRS, CDR2 YFSETQ, per germline. The ends were cut back, 1 base at V and 1 base at J, with 20 bases in the middle. The CDR3 bases are TGCGCCAGCAGCTTGAAAGCCATCCAAACGGGACAGAACACTGAAGCTTTCTTT. Translating gives CASSLKAIQTGQNTEAFF. The whole variable domain, remainder taken from reference TRBV5-1 and TRBJ1-1, is KAGVTQTPRYLIKTRGQQVTLSCSPISGHRSVSWYQQTPGQGLQFLFEYFSETQRNKGNFPGRFSGRQFSNSRSEMNVSTLELGDSALYLCASSLKAIQTGQNTEAFFGQGTRLTVV.

CDR3 in amino acids: CASSSVDSEAKNIQYF. The CDR3 coding sequence is TGTGCCAGCAGTTCGGTGGACAGTGAGGCCAAAAACATTCAGTACTTC. The chain carries TRBV11-2 and TRBJ2-4; D possibly corresponds to TRBD1 (6 bases). With 6 bases removed from V and 1 base from J, the gap between germline ends came to 16 bases. This CDR3 is 16 amino acids long. Germline CDR1 SGHAT, CDR2 FQNNGV.

Only a few counts were recorded for this clone. V and J are TRBV5-4 and TRBJ1-1; D is uncertain. The CDR3 totals 17 residues. Germline V gene lookup returns CDR1 SGHNT and CDR2 YYREEE (reference sequence). Trimming took 0 bases from V and 0 from J, leaving 15 bases between them. DNA for the CDR3: TGTGCCAGCAGCTTGGTTCCCCGGAGGCAACTGAACACTGAAGCTTTCTTT. Protein sequence: CASSLVPRRQLNTEAFF.

The chain joins TRBV6-6 to TRBJ2-1; D is possibly TRBD2 (5 bases). The CDR3 totals 15 residues. With 7 bases removed from V and 7 bases from J, the gap between germline ends came to 20 bases. Germline loops: CDR1 MNHNY, CDR2 SVGAGI (reference sequence). The CDR3 spells CASTLRVQDSNEQFF. The CDR3 nucleotides are TGTGCCAGCACCCTCCGGGTCCAGGACTCTAATGAGCAGTTCTTC.

This clone was detected a few times. The chain links TRBV6-5 to TRBJ2-1, with D hard to call. The germline V gene encodes CDR1 MNHEY and CDR2 SVGAGI. The CDR3 length is 12 residues. V was shortened by 2 bases and J by 7 bases, with 6 bases between the two germline ends. CDR3: CASSYPGNEQFF. The CDR3 nucleotides are TGTGCCAGCAGTTACCCGGGTAATGAGCAGTTCTTC.

This CDR3 reads CATSRDAPWRQSANEQFF. The CDR3 DNA reads as TGTGCCACCAGCAGAGATGCCCCCTGGCGGCAATCGGCAAATGAGCAGTTCTTC. The chain is built from TRBV15 and TRBJ2-1; D remains unclear. There are 18 residues in the CDR3. Per the germline V gene, CDR1 is LNHNV and CDR2 is YYDKDF (reference sequence). Trimming stripped 0 bases from V and 7 bases from J, with 22 bases between.

V gene TRBV9 combines with J gene TRBJ2-3; D uncertain. Trimming took off 0 bases at V and 6 bases at J, with 8 bases between the two ends. CDR1 SGDLS and CDR2 YYNGEE come from the germline V gene. This CDR3 spans 13 amino acids. The CDR3 region is CASSVVSSDTQYF. CDR3 sequence (DNA): TGTGCCAGCAGCGTAGTGAGTTCGGATACGCAGTATTTT. Drawing the rest from reference TRBV9 and TRBJ2-3, the complete variable domain is DSGVTQTPKHLITATGQRVTLRCSPRSGDLSVYWYQQSLDQGLQFLIQYYNGEERAKGNILERFSAQQFPDLHSELNLSSLELGDSALYFCASSVVSSDTQYFGPGTRLTVL.

This clone showed up just a few times. The chain has TRBV25-1 and TRBJ1-4, with TRBD1 as a possible D gene (5 bases). Trimming shortened V by 4 bases and J by 8 bases, and 17 bases separated the two germline ends. The CDR3 is 15 residues long. The V gene's germline CDR1 is MGHDK and CDR2 SYGVNS. The CDR3 sequence is CASSVGTLKGEKLFF. The CDR3 DNA is TGTGCCAGCAGTGTCGGGACTCTTAAGGGCGAAAAACTGTTTTTT.

The genes are TRBV7-2 and TRBJ2-1; 11 bases are shared with TRBD2. The length of the CDR3 is 16 residues. Germline V gene lookup returns CDR1 SGHTA and CDR2 FQGNSA. The V segment lost 3 bases and the J segment 5 bases; nucleotides outside the gene matches: 6. This chain's CDR3 is CASSLMTSGTDNEQFF. The CDR3 nucleotides are TGTGCCAGCAGCTTGATGACTAGCGGGACGGACAATGAGCAGTTCTTC.

The chain couples TRBV5-6 to TRBJ2-1; 7 nucleotides align to TRBD2. Per the germline V gene, CDR1 is SGHDT and CDR2 is YYEEEE. V was pared by 1 base and J by 4 bases, with 8 bases of the junction left unmatched. The CDR3 is 16 residues long. For the CDR3, the DNA is TGTGCCAGCAGCTTGAAAGCGGGACCTAGATACAATGAGCAGTTCTTC. Translating gives CASSLKAGPRYNEQFF.

V usage is TRBV4-3 and J usage is TRBJ1-5; possible D gene TRBD1, 5 bases. CDR1 and CDR2 from the germline V gene are LGHNA and YSLEER. The CDR3 extends over 14 amino acids. Trimming pared 5 bases from V and 4 bases from J, leaving 12 bases between. The CDR3, as DNA: TGCGCCAGCAGCAAGGGGTTGGGGAATCAGCCCCAGCATTTT. This sequence encodes CASSKGLGNQPQHF.

The V and J genes are TRBV10-2 and TRBJ2-4; TRBD1 aligns across 11 bases. The V gene end was trimmed by 0 bases and the J gene end by 8 bases; junction bases not matched to a gene: 9. There are 17 residues in the CDR3. In germline, CDR1 is WSHSY, CDR2 SAAADI. The CDR3: CASSESRRGTGGDIQYF. CDR3 nucleotide sequence: TGCGCCAGCAGTGAGTCGAGGAGGGGGACAGGGGGGGACATTCAGTACTTC.

This clone was recorded only once. This chain connects TRBV7-3 to TRBJ1-5; 7 bases map to TRBD1. Germline-derived CDR1 and CDR2 are SGHTA and FQGTGA. There are 15 residues in the CDR3. Unmatched junction bases numbered 6, after V lost 3 bases and J lost 4 bases. CDR3 sequence reads: CASSFSPGGNQPQHF. As DNA, the CDR3 is TGTGCCAGCAGCTTTAGTCCAGGGGGAAATCAGCCCCAGCATTTT.

This chain joins TRBV7-9 and TRBJ1-4; maybe TRBD1 (6 bases). V was trimmed by 2 bases and J by 5 bases, leaving 15 bases between them. The CDR3 is made up of 16 amino acids. Germline assignment: CDR1 SEHNR and CDR2 FQNEAQ (reference sequence). CDR3 bases: TGTGCCAGCAGCTTAATGACGGGGGGGCGGAATGAAAAACTGTTTTTT. Its translation: CASSLMTGGRNEKLFF.

This clone has only one observation. The chain carries TRBV5-1 and TRBJ1-6; D is undetermined. Germline-derived CDR1 and CDR2 are SGHRS and YFSETQ. V gave up 0 bases and J gave up 5 bases, with 6 bases separating them. The CDR3 runs to 14 residues. CDR3: CASSLDRNNSPLHF. CDR3 nucleotides: TGCGCCAGCAGCTTGGACAGAAATAATTCACCCCTCCACTTT. Supplemented by reference TRBV5-1 and TRBJ1-6, the full variable domain reads KAGVTQTPRYLIKTRGQQVTLSCSPISGHRSVSWYQQTPGQGLQFLFEYFSETQRNKGNFPGRFSGRQFSNSRSEMNVSTLELGDSALYLCASSLDRNNSPLHFGNGTRLTVT.

This chain connects TRBV21-1 to TRBJ1-5. TRBV21-1 is noted as a pseudogene. The CDR3 totals 20 residues. DNA for the CDR3: TGTGCCAGCAGCAAAGTAGTTCCCGGACTCGGGTTTCGGGGCAATCAGCCCCAGCATTTT. Amino acid sequence: CASSKVVPGLGFRGNQPQHF.

The chain is built from TRBV7-9 and TRBJ2-3, with 8 bases matching TRBD2. V lost 5 bases and J lost 6; bases outside the gene matches: 10. This CDR3 is built from 15 residues. The V gene's germline CDR1 is SEHNR and CDR2 FQNEAQ (reference sequence). The CDR3 DNA reads as TGTGCCAGCAGCCCCGGGGGGGGCGGAAATGATACGCAGTATTTT. It encodes CASSPGGGGNDTQYF.

This rearrangement joins TRBV29-1 to TRBJ2-1; TRBD1 matches at 11 bases. CDR1 is SQVTM, CDR2 ANQGSEA, per germline. CDR3 length equals 14 residues. With V trimmed by 3 bases and J by 6 bases, 4 bases remained unmatched. CDR3 amino acids: CSVEGTGGANEQFF. The CDR3, as DNA: TGCAGCGTTGAGGGGACAGGGGGGGCCAATGAGCAGTTCTTC.

This clone has more than one count but fewer than ten. The V call is TRBV6-1, the J call TRBJ2-7; TRBD2 matches at 8 bases. V was pared by 7 bases and J by 3 bases, with 8 bases of the junction left unmatched. Germline V CDR1 and CDR2: MNHNS, SASEGT. The CDR3 extends over 14 amino acids. The CDR3 DNA reads as TGTGCCAGCACGGTATCGGGGGGGATCTACGAGCAGTACTTC. This codes for CASTVSGGIYEQYF.

The V gene is TRBV30, the J gene TRBJ1-5; TRBD1 matches 9 bases. The length of the CDR3 is 14 residues. Germline V gene lookup returns CDR1 GTSNPN and CDR2 SVGIG (reference sequence). The junction had 7 bases not matched to a gene; V was cut back by 3 bases and J by 7 bases. The CDR3 sequence: CAWSGTGREQPQHF. The CDR3 DNA reads as TGTGCCTGGAGCGGGACAGGGAGGGAACAGCCCCAGCATTTT. Complete variable domain (other parts from reference TRBV30 and TRBJ1-5): SQTIHQWPATLVQPVGSPLSLECTVEGTSNPNLYWYRQAAGRGLQLLFYSVGIGQISSEVPQNLSASRPQDRQFILSSKKLLLSDSGFYLCAWSGTGREQPQHFGDGTRLSIL.

The chain has TRBV9 and TRBJ2-2, with TRBD1 matching over 7 bases. The CDR3 runs 15 residues. Germline CDR1 reads SGDLS; CDR2 reads YYNGEE. The V segment lost 0 bases and the J segment 6 bases; nucleotides outside the gene matches: 5. The CDR3 region is CASSVARTGPGELFF. The CDR3, as DNA: TGTGCCAGCAGCGTAGCAAGGACAGGACCCGGGGAGCTGTTTTTT.

The rearrangement links TRBV5-1 to TRBJ2-7; D may be TRBD1 (6 bases). Germline CDR1 reads SGHRS; CDR2 reads YFSETQ. Trimming removed 1 base at V and 3 bases at J, with 11 bases between. CDR3 length: 14 residues. The CDR3 here is CASSLSSQGYEQYF. The CDR3 DNA reads TGCGCCAGCAGCTTGAGTTCACAGGGCTACGAGCAGTACTTC.

V and J are TRBV6-5 and TRBJ2-7; D possibly corresponds to TRBD1 (6 bases). The V end lost 6 bases, the J end lost 4 bases, and 13 bases lay between the germline ends. CDR3 length equals 13 residues. Germline V gives CDR1 MNHEY, CDR2 SVGAGI. DNA of the CDR3: TGTGCCAGCAGGGAGACAGGTCTTTACGAGCAGTACTTC. Encoded protein: CASRETGLYEQYF.

This clone was counted between two and nine times. The V gene is TRBV21-1, the J gene TRBJ2-7; the tabulated D call, TRBD1, remains unverified against the DNA. TRBV21-1 is classified as a pseudogene. The CDR3 covers 13 residues. The CDR3 spells CARGRIVRGEQYF. CDR3 nucleotide sequence: TGTGCCAGGGGGCGGATAGTGAGAGGCGAGCAGTACTTC.

The genes are TRBV11-2 and TRBJ2-2; D remains ambiguous. Germline assignment: CDR1 SGHAT and CDR2 FQNNGV. Trimming removed 1 base at V and 4 bases at J, with 7 bases between. The CDR3 covers 14 residues. As DNA, the CDR3 is TGTGCCAGCAGCTTAGTACAGTCCACCGGGGAGCTGTTTTTT. Its protein product is CASSLVQSTGELFF.

The chain has TRBV7-2 and TRBJ2-3; 15 nucleotides agree with TRBD2. CDR3 length equals 13 residues. Germline trimming cut 5 bases from V and 9 bases from J; bases unmatched to any gene: 0. Per germline, CDR1 SGHTA and CDR2 FQGNSA. The CDR3 coding sequence is TGTGCCAGCAGCGGACTAGCGGGGGGGACGCAGTATTTT. Its protein product is CASSGLAGGTQYF. The full variable domain, with the rest looked up from reference TRBV7-2 and TRBJ2-3, is GAGVSQSPSNKVTEKGKDVELRCDPISGHTALYWYRQSLGQGLEFLIYFQGNSAPDKSGLPSDRFSAERTGGSVSTLTIQRTQQEDSAVYLCASSGLAGGTQYFGPGTRLTVL.